Included here is one TCR beta chain sequence, with context. The assay was immunoSEQ multiplex PCR, and TCRdb's table has in-frame clones only and misses some. This table has about 180,000 clones, approximately 86% appearing once. The sample belongs to a study of blood T cell repertoires in COVID-19. Study at large: Some COVID-19 samples were acute and others convalescent; all came from the United States, Italy and Spain. From T cells, B-cell-depleted T cells, or PBMCs came the material, which was cDNA or gDNA.

Trimming took 6 bases from V and 6 from J, leaving 12 bases between them. The CDR3 length is 14 residues. Germline CDR1 is MNHEY and CDR2 is SVGAGI. V is TRBV6-5 and J is TRBJ1-6; tentatively, D is TRBD1 (5 bases). The sample comprised peripheral blood. This sequence originates from a young woman with active or convalescent COVID-19. The CDR3 sequence is CASSQTGVNSPLHF. CDR3 nucleotide sequence: TGTGCCAGCAGCCAAACGGGGGTTAATTCACCCCTCCACTTT.